A selection of T cell receptor beta chains follows, all from one sample in a study of T-cell reconstitution after alpha-beta-depleted transplantation in children. TCRdb re-analysed the PCR reads in MiXCR, keeping a single row per CDR3 protein. The profile shows 280,000 or so distinct CDR3 sequences, 9.5% to 13% of them singletons. The material sequenced was peripheral blood, taken 180 days after TCRalphabeta/CD19-depleted stem cell transplant. The receptors here all came from a male patient between 2 and 15 years old who had a stem cell transplant for chronic granulomatous disease, so the T cells may come from the graft donor. CDR3s include the opening cysteine and the closing phenylalanine or tryptophan. D genes are given only for firm matches. Some rows mark clone size as missing; the rest say once, few, many or name a class of expanded clone.

cdr3_aa j_call clone_size d_call v_call
CASSEASGEQYF TRBJ2-7 few - TRBV2
CASSLGVEGSTGELFF TRBJ2-2 many - TRBV7-6
CASRDTGTGNSEQFF TRBJ2-1 many TRBD1 TRBV7-2
CSATRTGGPYEQYF TRBJ2-7 many TRBD1 TRBV20-1
CASSPHPLLAGGPGNEQFF TRBJ2-1 many TRBD2 TRBV11-2
CASSLGSGGETQYF TRBJ2-5 many - TRBV7-6
CASSSGTGFLSGANVLTF TRBJ2-6 many TRBD1 TRBV5-5
CSARVVSGGRLETQYF TRBJ2-5 many TRBD2 TRBV20-1
CASSESSGRTQETQYF TRBJ2-5 once TRBD2 TRBV2
CASSYLKGRLRGKKETQYF TRBJ2-5 few - TRBV6-2/TRBV6-3
CASSFGVDRDLTDTQYF TRBJ2-3 - TRBD1 TRBV7-9
CATSRVRGEGGTDTQYF TRBJ2-3 many - TRBV15
CASSLQGPPMNTEAFF TRBJ1-1 many - TRBV5-1
CSAKERTQYF TRBJ2-5 many - TRBV20-1
CASGQGSYNEQFF TRBJ2-1 - TRBD1 TRBV30
CASSLSSTEAFF TRBJ1-1 medium-sized - TRBV5-6
CSVVRIDFSSTDTQYF TRBJ2-3 many - TRBV29-1
CASSAREGVSDTQYF TRBJ2-3 many - TRBV27
CASSQSWAGEGQPQHF TRBJ1-5 many - TRBV16
CASSLSQGADTQYF TRBJ2-3 many TRBD1 TRBV12-3/TRBV12-4
CASSLGGPGTDTQYF TRBJ2-3 many - TRBV7-2
CASSVRIRGAPNEQFF TRBJ2-1 many - TRBV6-1
CASTQKGRTNTGELFF TRBJ2-2 many - TRBV5-1
CASSPTDVLGTQYF TRBJ2-5 many - TRBV4-2
CASSVGAPYGYTF TRBJ1-2 many - TRBV6-1
CASSQGTMNTGELFF TRBJ2-2 many - TRBV4-3
CASSTRTSDGLDTQYF TRBJ2-3 many TRBD2 TRBV7-9
CSATEQGTFGNEQFF TRBJ2-1 many TRBD1 TRBV20-1
CATSFLGNSNQPQHF TRBJ1-5 - - TRBV5-1
CASSLEQTQYF TRBJ2-5 many - TRBV5-4
CAASGTSTPDTQYF TRBJ2-3 many TRBD2 TRBV10-3
CASSLQGSGTGELFF TRBJ2-2 - - TRBV6-1